The 30 T cell receptor beta chains below all came from one sample that was sequenced in a study of blood T cell repertoires in COVID-19. Assay used: immunoSEQ multiplex PCR; TCRdb lists only in-frame clones, some missing. Among about 120,000 clones listed, 78% were seen once. The sample taken for sequencing was peripheral blood. These receptors were taken from a man between 65 and 85 years old with acute or convalescent COVID-19.

The chain is built from TRBV6-5 and TRBJ1-3, with no clear D. This CDR3 spans 12 amino acids. The germline CDR1 and CDR2 sequences are MNHEY and SVGAGI. The germline V and J ends were trimmed by 6 bases and 4 bases, with 7 bases remaining between them. CDR3 loop: CASSMTGNTIYF. The CDR3 DNA reads TGTGCCAGCAGCATGACAGGAAACACCATATATTTT.

This chain joins TRBV10-3 and TRBJ2-5, with TRBD1 matching 9 bases. V was pared by 6 bases and J by 5 bases, with 7 bases of the junction left unmatched. The CDR3 has 14 residues. Germline CDR1 reads ENHRY; CDR2 reads SYGVKD. The CDR3 reads CAIRPGTGFETQYF. CDR3 coding DNA: TGTGCCATCAGACCCGGGACAGGGTTCGAGACCCAGTACTTC.

The gene calls are TRBV5-6 and TRBJ1-6; D not certain. The CDR3 consists of 14 residues. The germline gives CDR1 SGHDT, CDR2 YYEEEE. V was clipped by 4 bases and J by 10 bases, with 15 bases between them. CDR3 coding DNA: TGTGCCAGCAGCACACCTACGGCCGGGTCACCCCTCCACTTT. As protein: CASSTPTAGSPLHF.

This chain joins TRBV18 and TRBJ1-4; TRBD1 might be the D (5 bases). Germline V gene lookup returns CDR1 KGHSH and CDR2 LQKENI. V lost 1 base to trimming and J lost 2 bases, with 8 bases between them. This CDR3 is built from 15 residues. The CDR3, as DNA: TGTGCCAGCTCACCACTCGGGGGGACTAATGAAAAACTGTTTTTT. Translation gives CASSPLGGTNEKLFF.

The rearrangement uses TRBV5-1 and TRBJ1-2, with 7 bases that match TRBD1. CDR1 is SGHRS and CDR2 is YFSETQ in the germline V gene. CDR3 length equals 14 residues. J gave up 6 bases and V 4 bases, and 9 bases lay outside the gene matches. The CDR3 DNA is TGCGCCAGCAGCCGGGCTGGGACAGATAATGGCTACACCTTC. Protein: CASSRAGTDNGYTF. The variable domain in full, with the rest retrieved from reference TRBV5-1 and TRBJ1-2, is KAGVTQTPRYLIKTRGQQVTLSCSPISGHRSVSWYQQTPGQGLQFLFEYFSETQRNKGNFPGRFSGRQFSNSRSEMNVSTLELGDSALYLCASSRAGTDNGYTFGSGTRLTVV.

This sequence joins TRBV7-9 and TRBJ2-3, with 12 bases matching TRBD2. The CDR3 is 18 residues long. After removal of 1 base from V and 1 base from J, the junction contained 6 bases not matched to a gene. Germline V gives CDR1 SEHNR, CDR2 FQNEAQ (reference sequence). The CDR3 sequence is CASSLVILAGGRTDTQYF. In DNA, the CDR3 is TGTGCCAGCAGCTTAGTGATACTAGCGGGGGGTCGCACAGATACGCAGTATTTT. Complete variable domain (other parts from reference TRBV7-9 and TRBJ2-3): DTGVSQNPRHKITKRGQNVTFRCDPISEHNRLYWYRQTLGQGPEFLTYFQNEAQLEKSRLLSDRFSAERPKGSFSTLEIQRTEQGDSAMYLCASSLVILAGGRTDTQYFGPGTRLTVL.

This rearrangement joins TRBV27 to TRBJ2-1, with D tentatively TRBD1 (6 bases). From germline, CDR1 is MNHEY and CDR2 SMNVEV (reference sequence). This CDR3 is built from 15 residues. Between the trimmed V and J ends, which lost 5 bases and 6 bases, there was a span of 17 bases. CDR3: CASSVDWVGANEQFF. The CDR3 coding sequence is TGTGCCAGCAGTGTCGACTGGGTGGGGGCCAATGAGCAGTTCTTC.

V and J are TRBV15 and TRBJ2-7; D is possibly TRBD1 (6 bases). The CDR3 loop spans 15 amino acids. V lost 1 base, J lost 0 bases, and 10 bases lay in between. Germline V gene lookup returns CDR1 LNHNV and CDR2 YYDKDF (reference sequence). CDR3 residues: CATSRGGTFSYEQYF. The CDR3 DNA follows: TGTGCCACCAGCAGAGGGGGGACATTCTCCTACGAGCAGTACTTC.

The gene calls are TRBV5-4 and TRBJ1-1; TRBD1 matches at 9 bases. V was clipped by 4 bases and J by 3 bases; unmatched bases: 7. The CDR3 length is 15 residues. CDR1 SGHNT and CDR2 YYREEE come from the germline V gene (reference sequence). The CDR3 bases are TGTGCCAGCAGCCCAGCACAGGGGGCATACACTGAAGCTTTCTTT. It yields the protein CASSPAQGAYTEAFF. The entire variable domain, with the rest obtained from reference TRBV5-4 and TRBJ1-1, is as follows: ETGVTQSPTHLIKTRGQQVTLRCSSQSGHNTVSWYQQALGQGPQFIFQYYREEENGRGNFPPRFSGLQFPNYSSELNVNALELDDSALYLCASSPAQGAYTEAFFGQGTRLTVV.

The CDR3 DNA is TGTGCCAGCAGCACTCCAGGGGACCCACACTACGAGCAGTACTTC. It yields the protein CASSTPGDPHYEQYF. This rearrangement joins TRBV6-2 or TRBV6-3 to TRBJ2-7; a possible D gene is TRBD1 (6 bases). The CDR3 has 15 amino acids. Per germline, CDR1 MNHEY and CDR2 SVGEGT. Deletions cut 6 bases from V and 3 bases from J, with 18 bases between.

The chain recombines TRBV2 with TRBJ2-1; no reliable D call. Trimming removed 7 bases at V and 0 bases at J, with 13 bases between. This CDR3 is 15 amino acids long. Germline CDR1 and CDR2: SNHLY and FYNNEI. The CDR3 here is CASTLEISSYNEQFF. DNA for the CDR3: TGTGCCAGCACCCTAGAGATTAGCTCCTACAATGAGCAGTTCTTC.

V and J are TRBV10-1 and TRBJ2-7; 8 nucleotides align to TRBD1. V was pared by 6 bases and J by 7 bases, with 11 bases of the junction left unmatched. There are 14 residues in the CDR3. Germline lookup yields CDR1 WNHNN and CDR2 SYGVQD (reference sequence). This CDR3 is CASRKAQGAGEQYF. Here the CDR3 DNA reads TGCGCCAGCAGGAAGGCGCAGGGGGCGGGGGAGCAGTACTTC.

This sequence joins TRBV5-1 and TRBJ1-4, with D possibly being TRBD1 (6 bases). This CDR3 spans 15 amino acids. Germline lookup yields CDR1 SGHRS and CDR2 YFSETQ. Between the trimmed V and J ends, which lost 1 base and 6 bases, there was a span of 13 bases. The CDR3 sequence: CASSLIGTPDEKLFF. CDR3 nucleotide sequence: TGCGCCAGCAGCTTGATCGGGACACCGGATGAAAAACTGTTTTTT.

The chain carries TRBV19 and TRBJ1-2; 7 nucleotides agree with TRBD1. V was clipped by 6 bases and J by 12 bases; unmatched bases: 10. Germline CDR1 and CDR2: LNHDA and SQIVND (reference sequence). This CDR3 is 12 amino acids long. The CDR3 DNA is TGTGCCAGTAGCGACCCACAGGGGTCGCACACCTTC. This sequence encodes CASSDPQGSHTF.

This sequence joins TRBV24-1 and TRBJ2-1; TRBD1 is a possible D gene (6 bases). The CDR3 is 16 residues long. Trimming removed 4 bases from V and 5 bases from J, with 17 bases in between. Germline V gene lookup returns CDR1 KGHDR and CDR2 SFDVKD. CDR3 DNA sequence: TGTGCCACCAGTGACCCACCCGGACAGAATAACAATGAGCAGTTCTTC. Translating gives CATSDPPGQNNNEQFF.

This chain joins TRBV9 and TRBJ2-5, with a tentative D call TRBD1 (6 bases). Germline CDR1 is SGDLS and CDR2 is YYNGEE. The CDR3 runs to 13 residues. Trimming took 5 bases from V and 4 from J, leaving 12 bases between them. The CDR3 region has the DNA TGTGCCAGCAGGGGGGCAGGGGTAGAGACCCAGTACTTC. Amino acid sequence: CASRGAGVETQYF.

The J gene is TRBJ1-5, the V gene TRBV4-2; no definite D call. Germline CDR1 is LGHNA and CDR2 is YNFKEQ. CDR3 size: 17 residues. Trimming removed 0 bases from V and 0 bases from J, with 12 bases in between. The DNA of the CDR3 is TGTGCCAGCAGCCAAGATCGTGGCAGACTTAGCAATCAGCCCCAGCATTTT. Its translation is CASSQDRGRLSNQPQHF.

This clone was seen only a few times. This sequence joins TRBV10-3 and TRBJ1-5; no clear D. Germline V gene data show CDR1 as ENHRY and CDR2 as SYGVKD. This CDR3 comprises 13 residues. V lost 10 bases and J 2 bases, leaving 12 bases between the germline ends. The DNA of the CDR3 is TGTGCCACGGCGCCCGCGGGCAATCAGCCCCAGCATTTT. It encodes CATAPAGNQPQHF.

The V call is TRBV7-2, the J call TRBJ1-6; no definite D call. Germline values: CDR1 SGHTA, CDR2 FQGNSA. V was shortened by 10 bases and J by 0 bases, with 13 bases between the two germline ends. CDR3 size: 15 residues. The CDR3 protein is CATGRESSYNSPLHF. DNA for the CDR3: TGTGCCACCGGACGGGAGAGCTCCTATAATTCACCCCTCCACTTT.

The rearrangement uses TRBV4-3 and TRBJ2-3; TRBD1 aligns across 8 bases. CDR3 length equals 19 residues. CDR1 and CDR2 from the germline V gene are LGHNA and YSLEER. The J segment lost 4 bases and the V segment lost 0 bases, leaving 15 bases of the junction unmatched. The CDR3 coding sequence is TGCGCCAGCAGCCAAGACAAGGACCTTTCAGGGGGCAGAGCAGATACGCAGTATTTT. Translated: CASSQDKDLSGGRADTQYF.

This clone showed up just a few times. V usage is TRBV6-5 and J usage is TRBJ2-1; 10 bases map to TRBD2. There are 15 residues in the CDR3. J gave up 7 bases and V 8 bases, and 11 bases lay outside the gene matches. The germline V gene has CDR1 MNHEY and CDR2 SVGAGI. CDR3 coding DNA: TGTGCCAGCGGAACCAAAGCGGGGGGGCGGAATGAGCAGTTCTTC. Amino acids: CASGTKAGGRNEQFF.

This chain connects TRBV29-1 to TRBJ2-7; the match to TRBD1 covers 7 bases. Germline CDR1 SQVTM, CDR2 ANQGSEA. V trimming: 6 bases; J trimming: 4 bases; junction bases outside the gene matches: 6. This CDR3 is 12 amino acids long. CDR3 bases: TGCAGCGTACTGACAGGGCCATACGAGCAGTACTTC. Its protein is CSVLTGPYEQYF.

The V call is TRBV12-3 or TRBV12-4, the J call TRBJ1-1; maybe TRBD1 (6 bases). The CDR3 covers 13 residues. Between the trimmed V and J ends, which lost 5 bases and 2 bases, there was a span of 9 bases. This CDR3 is CASSPTGNTEAFF. CDR3 DNA: TGTGCCAGCAGTCCGACAGGTAACACTGAAGCTTTCTTT.

The genes are TRBV9 and TRBJ2-2; TRBD2 matches at 11 bases. Germline V gives CDR1 SGDLS, CDR2 YYNGEE. V lost 3 bases and J lost 3; bases outside the gene matches: 4. The CDR3 runs to 16 residues. CDR3 in amino acids: CASSGGTSGHTGELFF. Written as DNA, the CDR3 is TGTGCCAGCAGCGGGGGGACTAGCGGCCACACCGGGGAGCTGTTTTTT.

The V call is TRBV6-6, the J call TRBJ2-7; 8 bases line up with TRBD2. V was pared by 6 bases and J by 2 bases, with 9 bases of the junction left unmatched. CDR1 MNHNY and CDR2 SVGAGI come from the germline V gene (reference sequence). CDR3 length equals 15 residues. CDR3 sequence reads: CASSPPGGGPYEQYF. The CDR3 DNA reads as TGTGCCAGCAGCCCGCCGGGCGGGGGGCCCTACGAGCAGTACTTC.

The V gene is TRBV3-1 (or the pseudogene TRBV3-2), the J gene TRBJ2-7; D perhaps matches TRBD1 (7 bases). Germline values: CDR1 LGHDT, CDR2 YNNKEL (reference sequence). With 4 bases removed from V and 5 bases from J, the gap between germline ends came to 18 bases. The CDR3 loop spans 15 amino acids. The CDR3 loop is CASSRQGGGPNEQYF. CDR3 nucleotide sequence: TGTGCCAGCAGCCGACAGGGAGGAGGGCCCAACGAGCAGTACTTC.

The chain combines TRBV19 with TRBJ1-5; D unclear. Germline V gene data show CDR1 as LNHDA and CDR2 as SQIVND (reference sequence). CDR3 length equals 14 residues. The germline V and J ends were trimmed by 5 bases and 6 bases, with 14 bases remaining between them. The CDR3 bases are TGTGCCAGTAGTTTCTCTAGTATCAGTCAGCCCCAGCATTTT. Encoded protein: CASSFSSISQPQHF.

The chain combines TRBV9 with TRBJ1-1, with D maybe TRBD1 (6 bases). Trimming removed 3 bases at V and 7 bases at J, with 28 bases between. The CDR3 contains 18 residues. The V gene's germline CDR1 is SGDLS and CDR2 YYNGEE. The CDR3 region has the DNA TGTGCCAGCAGCGCCGCTTTCAAGGGCGGGGGGCCGCCAGGTGAAGCTTTCTTT. The encoded protein is CASSAAFKGGGPPGEAFF.

This chain links TRBV4-2 with TRBJ2-1; the match to TRBD2 covers 9 bases. The V gene's germline CDR1 is LGHNA and CDR2 YNFKEQ. This CDR3 spans 16 amino acids. With 1 base clipped from V and 10 bases from J, the junction kept 11 bases outside the gene matches. The CDR3 nucleotides are TGTGCCAGCAGCCAAGCGCTCGCGGGGGGGCCGAAGGAGCAGTTCTTC. The encoded protein is CASSQALAGGPKEQFF.

The chain recombines TRBV4-3 with TRBJ2-1; TRBD2 agrees at 7 bases. In germline, CDR1 is LGHNA, CDR2 YSLEER. This CDR3 is 13 amino acids long. After removal of 5 bases from V and 4 bases from J, the junction contained 2 bases not matched to a gene. Written as DNA, the CDR3 is TGCGCCAGCAGCACGGGACTATACAATGAGCAGTTCTTC. This sequence encodes CASSTGLYNEQFF.